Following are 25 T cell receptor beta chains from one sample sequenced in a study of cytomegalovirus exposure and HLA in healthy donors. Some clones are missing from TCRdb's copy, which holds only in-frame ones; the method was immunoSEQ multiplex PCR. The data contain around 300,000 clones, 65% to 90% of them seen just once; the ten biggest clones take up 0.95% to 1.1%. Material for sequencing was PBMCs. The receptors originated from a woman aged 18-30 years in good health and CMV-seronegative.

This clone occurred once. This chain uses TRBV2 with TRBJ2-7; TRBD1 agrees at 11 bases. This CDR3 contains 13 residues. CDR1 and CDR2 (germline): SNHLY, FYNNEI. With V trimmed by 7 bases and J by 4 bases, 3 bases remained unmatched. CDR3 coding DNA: TGTGCCAGCAAGGGGACAGGGGGTTACGAGCAGTACTTC. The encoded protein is CASKGTGGYEQYF.

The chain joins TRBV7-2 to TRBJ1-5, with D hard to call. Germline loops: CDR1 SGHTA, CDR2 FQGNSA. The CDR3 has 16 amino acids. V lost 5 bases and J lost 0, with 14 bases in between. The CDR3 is CASSPTHYYSNQPQHF. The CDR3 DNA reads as TGTGCCAGCAGCCCGACGCACTATTATAGCAATCAGCCCCAGCATTTT.

The CDR3 DNA reads as TGTGCCAGTAGGGAGGGGCTTAACACTGAAGCTTTCTTT. It specifies CASREGLNTEAFF. J is TRBJ1-1 and V is TRBV19; TRBD1 might be the D (5 bases). Trimming removed 6 bases at V and 2 bases at J, with 10 bases between. The CDR3 has 13 amino acids. Germline CDR1 is LNHDA and CDR2 is SQIVND (reference sequence).

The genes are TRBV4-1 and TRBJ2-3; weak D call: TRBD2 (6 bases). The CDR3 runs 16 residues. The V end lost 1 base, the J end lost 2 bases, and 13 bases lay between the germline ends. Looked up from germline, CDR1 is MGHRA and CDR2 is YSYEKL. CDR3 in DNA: TGCGCCAGCAGCCAAGGCATTTGGGGGGTCACAGATACGCAGTATTTT. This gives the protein CASSQGIWGVTDTQYF.

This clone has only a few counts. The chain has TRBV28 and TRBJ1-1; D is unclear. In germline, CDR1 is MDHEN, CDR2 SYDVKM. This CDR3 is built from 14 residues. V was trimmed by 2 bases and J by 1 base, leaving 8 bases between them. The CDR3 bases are TGTGCCAGCAGTTTAACGTGGAGGAACACTGAAGCTTTCTTT. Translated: CASSLTWRNTEAFF. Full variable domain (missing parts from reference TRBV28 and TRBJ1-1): DVKVTQSSRYLVKRTGEKVFLECVQDMDHENMFWYRQDPGLGLRLIYFSYDVKMKEKGDIPEGYSVSREKKERFSLILESASTNQTSMYLCASSLTWRNTEAFFGQGTRLTVV.

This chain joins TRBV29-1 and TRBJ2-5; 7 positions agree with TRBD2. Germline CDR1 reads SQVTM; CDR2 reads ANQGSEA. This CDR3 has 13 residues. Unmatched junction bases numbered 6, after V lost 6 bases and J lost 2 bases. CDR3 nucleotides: TGCAGCGTCAAGAGGGGACTACAAGAGACCCAGTACTTC. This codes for CSVKRGLQETQYF.

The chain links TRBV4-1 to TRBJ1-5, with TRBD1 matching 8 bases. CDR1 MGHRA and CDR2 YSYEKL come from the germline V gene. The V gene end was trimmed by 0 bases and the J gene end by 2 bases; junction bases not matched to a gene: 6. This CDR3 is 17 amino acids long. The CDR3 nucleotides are TGCGCCAGCAGCCAAGATACCAGGGGGCGAGGCAATCAGCCCCAGCATTTT. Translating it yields CASSQDTRGRGNQPQHF.

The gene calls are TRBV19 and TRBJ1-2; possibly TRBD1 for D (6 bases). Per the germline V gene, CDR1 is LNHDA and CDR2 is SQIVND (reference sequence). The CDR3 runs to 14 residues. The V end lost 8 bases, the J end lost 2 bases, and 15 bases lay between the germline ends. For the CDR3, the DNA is TGTGCCAGTGGGAGACAGGAAAGCAACTATGGCTACACCTTC. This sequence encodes CASGRQESNYGYTF. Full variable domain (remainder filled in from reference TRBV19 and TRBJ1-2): DGGITQSPKYLFRKEGQNVTLSCEQNLNHDAMYWYRQDPGQGLRLIYYSQIVNDFQKGDIAEGYSVSREKKESFPLTVTSAQKNPTAFYLCASGRQESNYGYTFGSGTRLTVV.

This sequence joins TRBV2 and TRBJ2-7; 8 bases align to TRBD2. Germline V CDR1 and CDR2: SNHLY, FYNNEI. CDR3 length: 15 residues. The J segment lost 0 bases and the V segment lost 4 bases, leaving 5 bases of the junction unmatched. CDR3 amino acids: CASSGGGTSSYEQYF. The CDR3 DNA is TGTGCCAGCAGTGGGGGGGGGACTAGCTCCTACGAGCAGTACTTC. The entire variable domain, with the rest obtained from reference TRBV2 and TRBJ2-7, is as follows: EPEVTQTPSHQVTQMGQEVILRCVPISNHLYFYWYRQILGQKVEFLVSFYNNEISEKSEIFDDQFSVERPDGSNFTLKIRSTKLEDSAMYFCASSGGGTSSYEQYFGPGTRLTVT.

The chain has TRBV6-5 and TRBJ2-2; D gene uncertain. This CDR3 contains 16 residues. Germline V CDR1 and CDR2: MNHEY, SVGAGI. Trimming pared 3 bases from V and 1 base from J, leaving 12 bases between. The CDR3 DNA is TGTGCCAGCAGTTATTACGACACAAAGAACACCGGGGAGCTGTTTTTT. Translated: CASSYYDTKNTGELFF.

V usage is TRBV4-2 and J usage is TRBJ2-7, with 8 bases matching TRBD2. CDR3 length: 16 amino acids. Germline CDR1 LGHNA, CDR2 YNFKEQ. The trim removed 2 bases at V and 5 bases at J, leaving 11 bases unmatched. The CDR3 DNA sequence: TGTGCCAGCAGCCAACCGCAAGCGGGAGTCGGCCACGAGCAGTACTTC. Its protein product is CASSQPQAGVGHEQYF.

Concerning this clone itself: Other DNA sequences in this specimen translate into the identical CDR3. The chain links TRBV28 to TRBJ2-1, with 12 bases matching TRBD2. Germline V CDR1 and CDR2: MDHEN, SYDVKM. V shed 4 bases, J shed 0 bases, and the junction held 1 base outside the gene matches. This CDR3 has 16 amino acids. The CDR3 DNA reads TGTGCCAGCAGTTCGACTAGCGGGGGCTCCTACAATGAGCAGTTCTTC. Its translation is CASSSTSGGSYNEQFF.

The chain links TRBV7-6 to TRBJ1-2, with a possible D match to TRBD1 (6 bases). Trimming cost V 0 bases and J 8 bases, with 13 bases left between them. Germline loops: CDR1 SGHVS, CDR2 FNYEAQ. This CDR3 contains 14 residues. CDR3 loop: CASSLASAGEGYTF. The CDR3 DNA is TGTGCCAGCAGCTTAGCTTCTGCAGGGGAGGGCTACACCTTC.

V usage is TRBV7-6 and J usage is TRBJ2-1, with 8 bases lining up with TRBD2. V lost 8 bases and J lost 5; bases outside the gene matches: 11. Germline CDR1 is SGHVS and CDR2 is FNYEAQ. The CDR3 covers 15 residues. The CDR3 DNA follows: TGTGCCAGCGGCCTCTGGACTAGCCTCCACAATGAGCAGTTCTTC. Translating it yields CASGLWTSLHNEQFF.

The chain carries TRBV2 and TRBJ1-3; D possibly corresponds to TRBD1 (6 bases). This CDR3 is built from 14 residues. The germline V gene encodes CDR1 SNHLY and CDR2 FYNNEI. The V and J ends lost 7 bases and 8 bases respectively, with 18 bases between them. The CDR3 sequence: CASKPGHGSDTIYF. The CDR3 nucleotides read TGTGCCAGCAAACCGGGACATGGGTCGGACACCATATATTTT.

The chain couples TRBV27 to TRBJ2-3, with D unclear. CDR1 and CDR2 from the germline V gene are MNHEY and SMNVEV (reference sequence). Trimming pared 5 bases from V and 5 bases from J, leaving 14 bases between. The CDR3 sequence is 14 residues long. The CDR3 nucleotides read TGTGCCAGCAGTCGCTGGGCAATTCAAGATACGCAGTATTTT. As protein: CASSRWAIQDTQYF.

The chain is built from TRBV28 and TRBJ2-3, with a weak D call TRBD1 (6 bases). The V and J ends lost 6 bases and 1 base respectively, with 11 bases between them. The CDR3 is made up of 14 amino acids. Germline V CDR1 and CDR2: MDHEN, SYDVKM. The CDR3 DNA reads TGTGCCAGCAGACAGGGTGGCGGCACAGATACGCAGTATTTT. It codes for CASRQGGGTDTQYF.

The CDR3 coding sequence is TGCGCCAGCAGCCAAGATGGGCTCCGGGAATGGGGGCAGTACTTC. It codes for CASSQDGLREWGQYF. The rearrangement joins TRBV4-1 to TRBJ2-7; tentative D call: TRBD2 (5 bases). Germline assignment: CDR1 MGHRA and CDR2 YSYEKL. This CDR3 is built from 15 residues. Trimming pared 0 bases from V and 9 bases from J, leaving 18 bases between.

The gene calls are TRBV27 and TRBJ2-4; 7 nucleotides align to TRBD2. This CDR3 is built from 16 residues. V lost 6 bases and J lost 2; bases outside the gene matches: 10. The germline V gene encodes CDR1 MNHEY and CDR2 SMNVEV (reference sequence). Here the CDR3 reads CASRMLTGTTKNIQYF. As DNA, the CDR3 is TGTGCCAGCAGAATGTTGACCGGGACTACCAAAAACATTCAGTACTTC.

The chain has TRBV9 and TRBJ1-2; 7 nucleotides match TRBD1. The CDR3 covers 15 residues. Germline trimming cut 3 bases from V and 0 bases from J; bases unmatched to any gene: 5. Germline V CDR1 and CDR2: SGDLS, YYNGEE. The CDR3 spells CASSESGTANYGYTF. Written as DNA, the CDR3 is TGTGCCAGCAGCGAGAGTGGGACAGCTAACTATGGCTACACCTTC. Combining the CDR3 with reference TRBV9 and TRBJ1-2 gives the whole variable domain DSGVTQTPKHLITATGQRVTLRCSPRSGDLSVYWYQQSLDQGLQFLIQYYNGEERAKGNILERFSAQQFPDLHSELNLSSLELGDSALYFCASSESGTANYGYTFGSGTRLTVV.

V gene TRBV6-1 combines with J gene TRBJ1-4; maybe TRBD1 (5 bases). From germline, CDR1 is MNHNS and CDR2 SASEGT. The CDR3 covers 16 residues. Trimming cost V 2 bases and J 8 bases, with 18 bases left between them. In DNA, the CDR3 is TGTGCCAGCAGTGAATACTCAGGGCTGCTTGGAGAAAAACTGTTTTTT. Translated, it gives CASSEYSGLLGEKLFF.

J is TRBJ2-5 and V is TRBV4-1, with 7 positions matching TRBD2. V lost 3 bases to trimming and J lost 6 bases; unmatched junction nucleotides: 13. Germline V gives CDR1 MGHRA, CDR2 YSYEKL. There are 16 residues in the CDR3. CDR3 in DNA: TGCGCCAGCAGCCAGGGACTAAAACGGTGGAATCAGACCCAGTACTTC. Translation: CASSQGLKRWNQTQYF.

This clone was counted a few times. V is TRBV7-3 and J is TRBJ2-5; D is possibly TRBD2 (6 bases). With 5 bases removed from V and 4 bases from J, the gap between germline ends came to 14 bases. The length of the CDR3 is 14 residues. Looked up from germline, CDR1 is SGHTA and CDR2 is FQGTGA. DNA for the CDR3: TGTGCCAGCAGCACCCGGGACTCCTCAGAGACCCAGTACTTC. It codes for CASSTRDSSETQYF.

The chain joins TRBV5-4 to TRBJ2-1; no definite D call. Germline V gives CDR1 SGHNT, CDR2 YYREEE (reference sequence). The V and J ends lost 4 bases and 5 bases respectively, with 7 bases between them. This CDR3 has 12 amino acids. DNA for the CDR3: TGTGCCAGCAGCGACTTAGACAATGAGCAGTTCTTC. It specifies CASSDLDNEQFF.

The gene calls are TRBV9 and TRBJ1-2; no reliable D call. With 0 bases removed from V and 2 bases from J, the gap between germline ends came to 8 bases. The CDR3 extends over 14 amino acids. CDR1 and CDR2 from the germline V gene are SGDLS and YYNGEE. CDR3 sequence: CASSVEVTNYGYTF. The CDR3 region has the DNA TGTGCCAGCAGCGTAGAGGTGACAAACTATGGCTACACCTTC.